This entry concerns a single T cell receptor beta chain. The target antigen is unknown. The junction differs from germline at one of its ends, possibly a read error. The repertoire was sequenced with immunoSEQ multiplex PCR; TCRdb's copy has only in-frame clones and lacks some. The sample lists nearly 2 million clones, approximately 94% occurring once. Terminally differentiated effector memory CD45RA+ cells were left out of the naive CD8 fraction, which was CD45RO-negative and positively selected for CCR7. This sample is part of a study of shared clonotypes between healthy human individuals. Background on the study: Each donor contributed plates that comprised three CD4 naive, three CD4 memory, two CD8 naive and one CD8 memory.

CDR1 and CDR2 from the germline V gene are SSHAT and FNYEAQ (reference sequence). There are 15 residues in the CDR3. The study, taken as a whole, reports: Genetic and exposure-history diversity was limited by the few donors.

Material: naive CD8+ T cells sorted from blood. The chain has TRBV7-7 and TRBJ1-3; D is possibly TRBD1 (5 bases). The TCR was taken from a man younger than 35 in good health. The CDR3 sequence is CASSPQEYSGNTIYF. CDR3 nucleotides: TGTGCTAGCAGCCCACAGGAATACTCTGGAAACACCATATATTTT.